What follows describes a single T cell receptor (beta chain). As yet, its antigen is unknown. The sample belongs to a study of blood T cells in healthy people across ages. The study, taken as a whole, reports: Fewer expanded clones and more diversity marked long-lived versus aged donors.

Then a second PCR, running about 7 to 11 cycles, was carried out with a sample-barcoded 5' primer and a J-beta primer mix. All samples yielded 3 million or more CDR3-containing paired-end reads. TCRdb redid the calling of the 5' RACE reads with MiXCR, one entry per CDR3 protein. The sample records approximately 400,000 distinct CDR3 sequences, approximately 52% being singletons. Each individual donor underwent a draw of ten milliliters of peripheral blood. The receptor's source is a man in his sixties in good health. The source material was blood.

The CDR3 region is CASSLDLGVGGVTEAFF. DNA of the CDR3: TGTGCCAGCAGCTTAGATCTTGGAGTAGGTGGCGTCACTGAAGCTTTCTTT. The chain employs TRBV11-2 and TRBJ1-1; unclear D gene. Trimming pared 0 bases from V and 4 bases from J, leaving 18 bases between. The CDR3 loop spans 17 amino acids. Germline V CDR1 and CDR2: SGHAT, FQNNGV.